This T cell receptor beta chain emerged from a study of regulatory T cells in long-lasting Graves disease. Germline-derived CDR1 and CDR2 are MNHEY and SMNVEV (reference sequence). This CDR3 comprises 12 residues. Trimming took off 1 base at V and 6 bases at J, with 4 bases between the two ends. This clonotype was recorded at least ten times. Time point: newly diagnosed GD, antithyroid drugs for less than 3 months. Construction of the TCR library relied on RNA isolated from PBMCs. Building the TCR beta libraries relied on iRepertoire HTBI primers, and CDR3 regions underwent Arm-PCR. From the multiplex PCR reads, TCRdb called clonotypes with MiXCR, one entry per CDR3 protein. The sample consists of about 440,000 distinct CDR3 sequences, roughly 17% of them appearing once. These data were also filed under a second study, of T cells in Graves' hyperthyroidism and ophthalmopathy.

This chain connects TRBV27 to TRBJ2-1; D unresolved. The source is a woman between 18 and 29 years old with Graves disease. Sequenced here: peripheral blood mononuclear cells (PBMCs), sampled at new diagnosis, from a patient treated with antithyroid drugs. The CDR3 loop is CASSLYPNEQFF. The CDR3 region has the DNA TGTGCCAGCAGTTTATACCCCAATGAGCAGTTCTTC.